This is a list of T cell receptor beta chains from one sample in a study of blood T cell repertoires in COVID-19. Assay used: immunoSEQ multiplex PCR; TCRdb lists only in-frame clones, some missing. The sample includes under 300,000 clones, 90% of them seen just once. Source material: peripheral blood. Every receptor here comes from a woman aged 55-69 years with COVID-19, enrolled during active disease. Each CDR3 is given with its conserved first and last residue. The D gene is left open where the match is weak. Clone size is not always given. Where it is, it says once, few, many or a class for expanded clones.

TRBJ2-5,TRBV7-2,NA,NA,CASSLRRTQETQYF,TGTGCCAGCAGCTTACGGAGAACGCAAGAGACCCAGTACTTC
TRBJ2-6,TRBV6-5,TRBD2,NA,CASSYPGGAGANVLTF,TGTGCCAGCAGTTACCCGGGGGGGGCCGGGGCCAACGTCCTGACTTTC
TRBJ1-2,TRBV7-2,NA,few,CASSPTWGGDYGYTF,TGTGCCAGCAGCCCCACGTGGGGAGGTGACTATGGCTACACCTTC
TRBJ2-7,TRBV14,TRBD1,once,CASSKGGRGYETYEQYF,TGTGCCAGCAGCAAAGGGGGCAGGGGCTATGAAACCTACGAGCAGTACTTC
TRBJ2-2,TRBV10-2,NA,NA,CASSGSRDTGELFF,TGCGCCAGCAGTGGTTCCAGGGACACCGGGGAGCTGTTTTTT
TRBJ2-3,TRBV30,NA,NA,CAWSVIWGDTQYF,TGTGCCTGGAGTGTCATTTGGGGCGATACGCAGTATTTT
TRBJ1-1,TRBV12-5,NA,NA,CASGLGGGLSTEAFF,TGTGCTAGTGGTTTGGGGGGGGGCTTGAGCACTGAAGCTTTCTTT
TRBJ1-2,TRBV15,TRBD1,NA,CATPGQGPYGYTF,TGTGCCACCCCCGGACAGGGACCCTATGGCTACACCTTC
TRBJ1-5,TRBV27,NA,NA,CASSFSGNQPQHF,TGTGCCAGCAGTTTTTCAGGGAATCAGCCCCAGCATTTT
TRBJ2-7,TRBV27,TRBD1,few,CASSSGTGGTYEQYF,TGTGCCAGCAGTTCCGGGACAGGTGGAACCTACGAGCAGTACTTC
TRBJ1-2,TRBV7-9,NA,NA,CASSLVSRDYGYTF,TGTGCCAGCAGCTTAGTGTCCAGGGACTATGGCTACACCTTC
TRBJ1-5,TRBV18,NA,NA,CASSPPDQPQHF,TGTGCCAGCTCACCTCCAGATCAGCCCCAGCATTTT
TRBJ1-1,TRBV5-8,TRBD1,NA,CASSLETGSTEAFF,TGTGCCAGCAGCTTGGAGACAGGGAGCACTGAAGCTTTCTTT
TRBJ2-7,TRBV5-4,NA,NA,CASRLAPGGANEQYF,TGTGCCAGCAGACTAGCCCCGGGCGGGGCCAACGAGCAGTACTTC
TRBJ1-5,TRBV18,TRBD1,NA,CASSPTQGKNQPQHF,TGTGCCAGCTCACCCACACAGGGGAAGAATCAGCCCCAGCATTTT
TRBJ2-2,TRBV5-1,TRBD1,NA,CASSLAVGGGSGELFF,TGCGCCAGCAGCTTGGCAGTAGGGGGCGGATCCGGGGAGCTGTTTTTT
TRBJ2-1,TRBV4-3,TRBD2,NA,CASSQEPPGGPGEQFF,TGCGCCAGCAGCCAAGAACCTCCGGGGGGGCCTGGTGAGCAGTTCTTC
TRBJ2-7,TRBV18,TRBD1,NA,CASSPRTGGNEQYF,TGTGCCAGCTCACCCCGGACAGGGGGTAACGAGCAGTACTTC
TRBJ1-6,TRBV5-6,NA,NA,CASSLDSNSPLHF,TGTGCCAGCAGCTTGGACAGTAATTCACCCCTCCACTTT
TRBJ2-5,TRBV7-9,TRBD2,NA,CASSSLVAGGPETQYF,TGTGCCAGCAGCTCCTTAGTAGCGGGGGGGCCTGAGACCCAGTACTTC
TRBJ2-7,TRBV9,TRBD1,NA,CASGTGTYEQYF,TGTGCCAGCGGGACAGGCACGTACGAGCAGTACTTC
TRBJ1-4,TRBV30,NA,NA,CAWSGQTNEKLFF,TGTGCCTGGTCCGGACAGACTAATGAAAAACTGTTTTTT
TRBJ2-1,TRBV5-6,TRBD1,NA,CASSLGAGGEQFF,TGTGCCAGCAGCTTGGGGGCAGGGGGCGAGCAGTTCTTC
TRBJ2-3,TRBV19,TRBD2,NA,CASIPPGGPQDTQYF,TGTGCCAGTATTCCTCCGGGGGGGCCCCAGGATACGCAGTATTTT
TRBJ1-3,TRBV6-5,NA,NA,CASSYSRGNTIYF,TGTGCCAGCAGTTACTCGAGGGGAAACACCATATATTTT
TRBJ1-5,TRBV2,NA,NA,CASSLAHSNQPQHF,TGTGCCAGCAGTTTGGCACATAGCAATCAGCCCCAGCATTTT
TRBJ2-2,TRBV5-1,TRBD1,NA,CASSPRTGTNTGELFF,TGCGCCAGCAGCCCAAGGACAGGGACTAACACCGGGGAGCTGTTTTTT
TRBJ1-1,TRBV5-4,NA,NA,CASSSSQGRAFF,TGTGCCAGCAGCTCCTCACAGGGAAGAGCTTTCTTT
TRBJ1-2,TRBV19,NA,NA,CASSIGLNYGYTF,TGTGCCAGTAGTATAGGACTTAACTATGGCTACACCTTC
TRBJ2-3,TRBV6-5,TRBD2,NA,CASSYEGLAGTTQYF,TGTGCCAGCAGTTACGAGGGACTAGCGGGGACCACGCAGTATTTT
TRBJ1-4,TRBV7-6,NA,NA,CASSLSPATNEKLFF,TGTGCCAGCAGCTTATCCCCGGCAACTAATGAAAAACTGTTTTTT
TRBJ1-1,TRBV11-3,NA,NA,CASSSRLNTEAFF,TGTGCCAGCAGCTCTAGATTGAACACTGAAGCTTTCTTT
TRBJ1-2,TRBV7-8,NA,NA,CASSPVGRTGYTF,TGTGCCAGCAGCCCGGTGGGGCGGACCGGCTACACCTTC
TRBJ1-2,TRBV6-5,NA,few,CASSDLGGGYTF,TGTGCCAGCAGCGATCTCGGCGGTGGCTACACCTTC
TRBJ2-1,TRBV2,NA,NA,CASSPVVSSYNEQFF,TGTGCCAGCAGTCCTGTTGTGTCCTCCTACAATGAGCAGTTCTTC
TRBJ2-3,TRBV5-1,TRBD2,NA,CASSLVFGGGTSDTDTQYF,TGCGCCAGCAGCTTGGTTTTCGGCGGGGGGACGTCTGACACAGATACGCAGTATTTT
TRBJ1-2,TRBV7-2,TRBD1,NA,CASSFLATGALNYGYTF,TGTGCCAGCAGCTTTCTAGCGACAGGGGCCCTTAACTATGGCTACACCTTC
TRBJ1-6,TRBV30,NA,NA,CAWIAGGSYNSPLHF,TGTGCCTGGATTGCGGGAGGGAGCTATAATTCACCCCTCCACTTT
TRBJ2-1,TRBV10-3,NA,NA,CAISVSPEEQFF,TGTGCCATCAGTGTGAGCCCCGAGGAGCAGTTCTTC
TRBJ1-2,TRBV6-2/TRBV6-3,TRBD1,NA,CASSYRGQGIYGYTF,TGTGCCAGCAGTTACCGGGGACAGGGAATCTATGGCTACACCTTC
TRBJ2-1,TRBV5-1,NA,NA,CASSLGGGVNEQFF,TGCGCCAGCAGCTTGGGAGGAGGGGTCAATGAGCAGTTCTTC
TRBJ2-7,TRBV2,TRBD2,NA,CASTRTSGGAGYEQYF,TGTGCCAGCACTAGGACTAGCGGGGGGGCAGGCTACGAGCAGTACTTC
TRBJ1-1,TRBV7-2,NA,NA,CASSLVGNTEAFF,TGTGCCAGCAGCTTAGTGGGCAACACTGAAGCTTTCTTT
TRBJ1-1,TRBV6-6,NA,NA,CASSYLRNTEAFF,TGTGCCAGCAGTTACCTCCGTAACACTGAAGCTTTCTTT
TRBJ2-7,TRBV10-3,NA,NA,CAISHRDYEQYF,TGTGCCATCAGTCACAGGGACTACGAGCAGTACTTC
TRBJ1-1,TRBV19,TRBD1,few,CASSNSRGLFRNTEAFF,TGTGCCAGTAGTAACTCCAGGGGGTTGTTCCGAAACACTGAAGCTTTCTTT